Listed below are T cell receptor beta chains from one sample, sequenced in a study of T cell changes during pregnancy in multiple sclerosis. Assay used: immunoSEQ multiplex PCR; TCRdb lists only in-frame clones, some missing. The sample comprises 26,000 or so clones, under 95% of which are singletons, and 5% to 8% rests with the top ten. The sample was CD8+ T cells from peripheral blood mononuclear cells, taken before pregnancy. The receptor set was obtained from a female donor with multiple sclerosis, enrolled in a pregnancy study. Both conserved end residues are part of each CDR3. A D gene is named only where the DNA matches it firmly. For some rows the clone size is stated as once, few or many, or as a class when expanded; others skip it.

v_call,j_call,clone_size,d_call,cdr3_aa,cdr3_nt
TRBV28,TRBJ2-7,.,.,CASRRLSISYEQYF,TGTGCCAGCCGACGACTATCAATCTCCTACGAGCAGTACTTC
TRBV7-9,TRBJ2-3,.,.,CASSPNLASSSTDTQYF,TGTGCCAGCAGCCCGAATCTAGCAAGCTCTAGCACAGATACGCAGTATTTT
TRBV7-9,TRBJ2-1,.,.,CASSLPGAEFDNEQFF,TGTGCCAGCAGCTTGCCGGGAGCGGAGTTCGACAATGAGCAGTTCTTC
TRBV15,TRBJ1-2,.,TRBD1,CATSRSGTGQGYTF,TGTGCCACCAGCAGATCCGGGACAGGGCAGGGCTACACCTTC
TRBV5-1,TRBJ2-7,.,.,CASSLTRLQGYEQYF,TGCGCCAGCAGCTTGACTCGCCTCCAGGGCTACGAGCAGTACTTC
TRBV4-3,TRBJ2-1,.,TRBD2,CASSQDTLLAGEGNEQFF,TGCGCCAGCAGCCAAGATACACTCCTTGCGGGAGAGGGAAATGAGCAGTTCTTC
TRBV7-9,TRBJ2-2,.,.,CASSSLTGERVNTGELFF,TGTGCCAGCAGCTCGCTGACTGGGGAGCGGGTGAACACCGGGGAGCTGTTTTTT
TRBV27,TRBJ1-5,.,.,CASSPGGLGQPQHF,TGTGCCAGCAGTCCGGGGGGGCTCGGTCAGCCCCAGCATTTT
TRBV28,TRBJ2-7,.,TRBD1,CASSIPGQTSTSSYEQYF,TGTGCCAGCAGCATTCCGGGACAGACCTCAACAAGCTCCTACGAGCAGTACTTC
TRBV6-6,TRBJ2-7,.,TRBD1,CASSYEGQGYEQYF,TGTGCCAGCAGTTACGAGGGACAGGGGTACGAGCAGTACTTC
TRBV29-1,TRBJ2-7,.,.,CSVTGGDRNSYEQYF,TGCAGCGTTACCGGCGGGGACCGGAACTCCTACGAGCAGTACTTC
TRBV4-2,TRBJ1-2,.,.,CASSQDRTTYGYTF,TGTGCCAGCAGCCAAGATCGCACTACTTATGGCTACACCTTC
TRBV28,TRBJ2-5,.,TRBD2,CASSFYAGGTPQYF,TGTGCCAGCAGTTTTTATGCGGGAGGGACGCCCCAGTACTTC
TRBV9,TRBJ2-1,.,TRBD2,CASSGFTGLATSGSSYNEQFF,TGTGCCAGCAGCGGATTTACGGGACTAGCCACCTCGGGGAGCTCCTACAATGAGCAGTTCTTC
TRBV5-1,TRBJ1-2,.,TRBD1,CASSPLGQGEGNGYTF,TGCGCCAGCAGCCCACTCGGACAGGGAGAGGGAAATGGCTACACCTTC
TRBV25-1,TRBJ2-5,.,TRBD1,CAIRQGETQYF,TGTGCCATTCGACAGGGGGAGACCCAGTACTTC
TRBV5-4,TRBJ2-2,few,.,CASSDTRLVVDTGELFF,TGTGCCAGCAGCGACACACGACTAGTTGTCGACACCGGGGAGCTGTTTTTT
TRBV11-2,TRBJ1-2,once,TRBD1,CASSLEGTEATF,TGTGCCAGCAGCTTAGAGGGGACAGAAGCCACCTTC
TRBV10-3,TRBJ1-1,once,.,CAISESGREDTEAFF,TGTGCCATCAGTGAGTCGGGCAGGGAGGACACTGAAGCTTTCTTT
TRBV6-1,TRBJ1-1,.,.,CASSTLGTEAFF,TGTGCCAGCAGTACACTCGGGACTGAAGCTTTCTTT
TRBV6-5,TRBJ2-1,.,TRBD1,CASSSGQGGNEQFF,TGTGCCAGCAGCTCTGGACAGGGTGGCAATGAGCAGTTCTTC
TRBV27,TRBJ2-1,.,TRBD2,CASSSISGFWNEQFF,TGTGCCAGCAGTTCAATTAGCGGGTTTTGGAATGAGCAGTTCTTC
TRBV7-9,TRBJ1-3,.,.,CASSPRPGIVGGTIYF,TGTGCCAGCAGCCCCCGACCCGGGATAGTCGGGGGCACCATATATTTT
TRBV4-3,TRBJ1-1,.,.,CASSQDSDDTEAFF,TGCGCCAGCAGCCAAGATAGTGATGACACTGAAGCTTTCTTT
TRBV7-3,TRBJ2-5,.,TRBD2,CASSQSGGSGETQYF,TGTGCCAGCAGCCAAAGCGGGGGCTCAGGAGAGACCCAGTACTTC
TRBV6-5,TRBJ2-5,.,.,CASSYGPTETQYF,TGTGCCAGCAGTTACGGGCCTACCGAGACCCAGTACTTC
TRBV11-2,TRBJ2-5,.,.,CASRERGRETQYF,TGTGCCAGCAGGGAACGAGGTCGGGAGACCCAGTACTTC
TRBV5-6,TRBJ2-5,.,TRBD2,CASSLRTSGRLGETQYF,TGTGCCAGCAGCTTGAGGACTAGCGGGAGGCTGGGGGAGACCCAGTACTTC
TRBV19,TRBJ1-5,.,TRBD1,CASSPGQGILAQHF,TGTGCCAGTAGTCCCGGACAGGGGATCTTGGCCCAGCATTTT
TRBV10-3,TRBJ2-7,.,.,CAISVEQGHEQYF,TGTGCCATCAGTGTGGAACAGGGACACGAGCAGTACTTC
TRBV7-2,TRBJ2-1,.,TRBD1,CASSLVQGLYNEQFF,TGTGCCAGCAGCTTAGTACAGGGGCTCTACAATGAGCAGTTCTTC
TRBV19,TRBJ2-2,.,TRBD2,CASSVTSGLTGELFF,TGTGCCAGTAGTGTCACTAGCGGGCTAACCGGGGAGCTGTTTTTT
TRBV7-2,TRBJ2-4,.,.,CASSQRPGSAKNIQYF,TGTGCCAGCAGCCAAAGGCCAGGTTCGGCCAAAAACATTCAGTACTTC
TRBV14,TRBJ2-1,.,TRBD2,CASSQVGGGPGEQFF,TGTGCCAGCAGCCAAGTGGGGGGAGGGCCCGGTGAGCAGTTCTTC
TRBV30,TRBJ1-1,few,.,CAWSDSGNTEAFF,TGTGCCTGGAGTGATAGCGGGAACACTGAAGCTTTCTTT
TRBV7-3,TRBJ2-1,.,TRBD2,CASSFSGSSYNEQFF,TGTGCCAGCAGCTTCAGCGGGAGCTCCTACAATGAGCAGTTCTTC